Shown below are 11 T cell receptor beta chains from a single sample sequenced in a study of high-grade serous ovarian cancer treatment subgroups. The protocol was immunoSEQ multiplex PCR, while the TCRdb copy is restricted to in-frame clones and leaves out a portion. Of over a thousand clones listed, roughly two thirds are singletons. Tumor samples were obtained before definitive surgery or chemotherapy. The specimen sequenced was tumor tissue. Every receptor here comes from a human donor with high-grade serous ovarian cancer.

In nucleotides, the CDR3 is TGTGCCAGCAGTTTATACCCCCCCGGGACAGGGGTCAACTATGGCTACACCTTC. Translation gives CASSLYPPGTGVNYGYTF. The chain uses TRBV27 and TRBJ1-2; 10 bases are shared with TRBD1. Germline loops: CDR1 MNHEY, CDR2 SMNVEV (reference sequence). J gave up 2 bases and V 1 base, and 10 bases lay outside the gene matches. The CDR3 length is 18 residues.

V is TRBV2 and J is TRBJ1-2; TRBD1 agrees at 12 bases. The germline V gene has CDR1 SNHLY and CDR2 FYNNEI. The CDR3 extends over 17 amino acids. V gave up 5 bases and J gave up 4 bases; unmatched junction bases: 11. CDR3 sequence (DNA): TGTGCCAGCAGTCCGGGGGGGACAGGGGGCGCCGGCTATGGCTACACCTTC. Amino acids: CASSPGGTGGAGYGYTF.

The sample holds a few counts of this clone. The gene calls are TRBV5-4 and TRBJ1-2; perhaps TRBD1 as D (6 bases). Trimming left V 0 bases short and J 6 bases short, with 9 bases between. This CDR3 has 13 residues. Germline CDR1 SGHNT, CDR2 YYREEE (reference sequence). CDR3 in amino acids: CASSLDRVDGYTF. CDR3 DNA: TGTGCCAGCAGCTTGGACAGGGTAGATGGCTACACCTTC. The full variable domain, rest sourced from reference TRBV5-4 and TRBJ1-2, is ETGVTQSPTHLIKTRGQQVTLRCSSQSGHNTVSWYQQALGQGPQFIFQYYREEENGRGNFPPRFSGLQFPNYSSELNVNALELDDSALYLCASSLDRVDGYTFGSGTRLTVV.

Judged by abundance, this clone is large. The rearrangement uses TRBV28 and TRBJ1-2; D perhaps matches TRBD1 (5 bases). Per germline, CDR1 MDHEN and CDR2 SYDVKM. Trimming removed 3 bases from V and 5 bases from J, with 13 bases in between. The CDR3 extends over 14 amino acids. Written as DNA, the CDR3 is TGTGCCAGCAGTTTTGGAGGGGCTGGATATGGCTACACCTTC. It specifies CASSFGGAGYGYTF.

This clone was seen more than once but under ten times. The genes are TRBV6-1 and TRBJ1-1, with unresolved D. The V and J ends lost 5 bases and 4 bases respectively, with 11 bases between them. Germline CDR1 is MNHNS and CDR2 is SASEGT. The CDR3 runs 13 residues. CDR3: CASSPGAGTEAFF. The CDR3 DNA is TGTGCCAGCAGTCCGGGAGCGGGCACTGAAGCTTTCTTT.

CDR3 bases: TGTGCCAGCATCAAGGGACCAACCTACGAGCAGTACTTC. Residues: CASIKGPTYEQYF. The gene calls are TRBV11-2 and TRBJ2-7; D may match TRBD1 or TRBD2 (5 bases each). The CDR3 is 13 residues long. The V end lost 7 bases, the J end lost 2 bases, and 12 bases lay between the germline ends. Per the germline V gene, CDR1 is SGHAT and CDR2 is FQNNGV.

The chain uses TRBV30 and TRBJ2-2, with TRBD1 matching over 8 bases. Trimming removed 5 bases from V and 3 bases from J; junction bases left unmatched: 5. The germline V gene has CDR1 GTSNPN and CDR2 SVGIG (reference sequence). This CDR3 has 14 residues. CDR3 coding DNA: TGTGCCTGGTCCCCGGGACAGGACACCGGGGAGCTGTTTTTT. Its translation: CAWSPGQDTGELFF.

This chain joins TRBV6-1 and TRBJ2-7; TRBD1 agrees at 9 bases. This CDR3 is 15 amino acids long. The V segment lost 7 bases and the J segment 5 bases; nucleotides outside the gene matches: 12. Per the germline V gene, CDR1 is MNHNS and CDR2 is SASEGT. CDR3 nucleotide sequence: TGTGCCAGCAAACGAGCCGGGACAGGGATCCACGAGCAGTACTTC. This sequence encodes CASKRAGTGIHEQYF.

The chain couples TRBV15 to TRBJ1-1; D not certain. The germline gives CDR1 LNHNV, CDR2 YYDKDF (reference sequence). With 0 bases removed from V and 1 base from J, the gap between germline ends came to 6 bases. The CDR3 runs 14 residues. For the CDR3, the DNA is TGTGCCACCAGCAGAGATGCAGCGAACACTGAAGCTTTCTTT. It is translated as CATSRDAANTEAFF. The full variable domain, its missing parts supplied by reference TRBV15 and TRBJ1-1, is DAMVIQNPRYQVTQFGKPVTLSCSQTLNHNVMYWYQQKSSQAPKLLFHYYDKDFNNEADTPDNFQSRRPNTSFCFLDIRSPGLGDTAMYLCATSRDAANTEAFFGQGTRLTVV.

The chain employs TRBV4-1 and TRBJ2-1; possibly TRBD2 for D (5 bases). Trimming took off 1 base at V and 8 bases at J, with 9 bases between the two ends. The CDR3 sequence is 13 residues long. CDR1 MGHRA and CDR2 YSYEKL come from the germline V gene. As DNA, the CDR3 is TGCGCCAGCAGCCAAGTTACCGGGGATGAGCAGTTCTTC. Its protein is CASSQVTGDEQFF.

The V and J genes are TRBV7-9 and TRBJ2-1, with TRBD2 matching 13 bases. The V gene's germline CDR1 is SEHNR and CDR2 FQNEAQ (reference sequence). Trimming removed 2 bases from V and 2 bases from J; junction bases left unmatched: 9. This CDR3 contains 19 residues. CDR3 region: CASSLTGLAGVPAYNEQFF. The CDR3 region has the DNA TGTGCCAGCAGCTTAACTGGACTAGCGGGGGTGCCTGCCTACAATGAGCAGTTCTTC.